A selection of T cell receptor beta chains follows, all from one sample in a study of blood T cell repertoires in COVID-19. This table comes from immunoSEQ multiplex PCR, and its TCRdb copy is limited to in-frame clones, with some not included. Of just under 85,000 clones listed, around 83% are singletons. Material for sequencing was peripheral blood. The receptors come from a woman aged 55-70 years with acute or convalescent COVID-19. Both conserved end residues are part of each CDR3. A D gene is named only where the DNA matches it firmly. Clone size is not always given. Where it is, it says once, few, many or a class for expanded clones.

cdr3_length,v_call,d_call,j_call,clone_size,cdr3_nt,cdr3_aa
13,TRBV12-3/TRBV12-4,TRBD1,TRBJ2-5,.,TGTGCCAGCAGACTTGGGACAGGTGAGACCCAGTACTTC,CASRLGTGETQYF
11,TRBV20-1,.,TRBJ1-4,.,TGCAGTGTTCCGGTGGGGGGGTTCCCGTTTTTT,CSVPVGGFPFF
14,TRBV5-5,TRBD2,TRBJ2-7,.,TGTGCCAGCAGCTTGTCGGGGGGGCCCTACGAGCAGTACTTC,CASSLSGGPYEQYF
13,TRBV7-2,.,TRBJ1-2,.,TGTGCCAGCAGCCCCGGGACATACTATGGCTACACCTTC,CASSPGTYYGYTF
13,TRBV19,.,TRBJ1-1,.,TGTGCCAGTAGTGTCCAACAGGGTACTGAAGCTTTCTTT,CASSVQQGTEAFF
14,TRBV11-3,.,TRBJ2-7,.,TGTGCCAGCAGTAACCGGAAGGGGGCCTACGAGCAGTACTTC,CASSNRKGAYEQYF
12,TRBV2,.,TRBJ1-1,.,TGTGCCAGCAGCAGGTGGAACACTGAAGCTTTCTTT,CASSRWNTEAFF
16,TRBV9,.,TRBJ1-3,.,TGTGCCAGCAGCGTAGGGAGGTCCCTCACTGGAAACACCATATATTTT,CASSVGRSLTGNTIYF
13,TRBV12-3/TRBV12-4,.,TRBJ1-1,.,TGTGCCAGCAGTTTACAAGCTGGCACTGAAGCTTTCTTT,CASSLQAGTEAFF
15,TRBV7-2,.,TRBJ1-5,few,TGTGCCAGCAGCAGGATTCAGGGTAAGGATCAGCCCCAGCATTTT,CASSRIQGKDQPQHF
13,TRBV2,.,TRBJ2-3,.,TGTGCCAGCAGCCCCGGGAGCACAGATACGCAGTATTTT,CASSPGSTDTQYF
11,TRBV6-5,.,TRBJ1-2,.,TGTGCCAGCAGCTCCCTACCGGGCTACACCTTC,CASSSLPGYTF
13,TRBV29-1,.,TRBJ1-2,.,TGCAGCGTTGATTTTCAGATTAACTATGGCTACACCTTC,CSVDFQINYGYTF
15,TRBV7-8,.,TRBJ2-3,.,TGTGCCAGCAGCCACCAACTAGTGAGCACAGATACGCAGTATTTT,CASSHQLVSTDTQYF
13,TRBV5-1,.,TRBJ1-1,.,TGCGCCAGCAGCGGGCCAGGGAACACTGAAGCTTTCTTT,CASSGPGNTEAFF
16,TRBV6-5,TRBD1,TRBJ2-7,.,TGTGCCAGCAGTTCCCCCGGGACAGGGGGCCGGTACGAGCAGTACTTC,CASSSPGTGGRYEQYF
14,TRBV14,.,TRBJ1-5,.,TGTGCCAGCAGAACAGGGATCTCTAATCAGCCCCAGCATTTT,CASRTGISNQPQHF
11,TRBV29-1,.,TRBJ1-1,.,TGCAGCGCCCAGGGGATCACTGAAGCTTTCTTT,CSAQGITEAFF
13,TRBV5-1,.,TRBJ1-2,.,TGCGCCAGCAGTTCTGTGGTGGAGTATGGCTACACCTTC,CASSSVVEYGYTF
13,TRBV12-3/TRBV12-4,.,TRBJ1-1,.,TGTGCCAGCAGCCTCCAAGGACAGCTTGGAGCTTTCTTT,CASSLQGQLGAFF
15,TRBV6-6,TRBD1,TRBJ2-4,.,TGTGCCAGCAGTGGACAGGGAGGCGGTAAAAACATTCAGTACTTC,CASSGQGGGKNIQYF
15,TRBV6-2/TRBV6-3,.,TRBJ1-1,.,TGTGCCAGCAGTTACGGCCCGACAGATCTGGTTGAAGCTTTCTTT,CASSYGPTDLVEAFF
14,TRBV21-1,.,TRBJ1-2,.,TGTGCCAGCCTTGGACACAGGGTTAACTATGGCTACACCTTC,CASLGHRVNYGYTF
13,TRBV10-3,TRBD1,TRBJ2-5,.,TGTGCCATCAGGACAGGGGTCGGGGAGACCCAGTACTTC,CAIRTGVGETQYF
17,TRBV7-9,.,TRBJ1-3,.,TGTGCTAGATCCTTCCGGGGGTGGGGAGGAACTGGAAACACCATATATTTT,CARSFRGWGGTGNTIYF
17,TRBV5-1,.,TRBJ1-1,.,TGCGCCAGCAGCGGCCCAGGGGCTCCAAGCATGAACACTGAAGCTTTCTTT,CASSGPGAPSMNTEAFF
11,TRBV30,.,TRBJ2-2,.,TGTGCCTGGAGACGAGCCGGGGAGCTGTTTTTT,CAWRRAGELFF
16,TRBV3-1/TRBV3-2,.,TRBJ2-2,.,TGTGCCAGCAGCCAGAGGGTTTTGAGCATGACCGGGGAGCTGTTTTTT,CASSQRVLSMTGELFF
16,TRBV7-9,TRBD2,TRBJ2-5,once,TGTGCCAGCAGCTTAGGTGTGGCTAGCGGGGGGGAGACCCAGTACTTC,CASSLGVASGGETQYF
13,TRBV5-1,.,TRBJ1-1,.,TGCGCCAGCAGGGGGGCAGGGACCAGTGAAGCTTTCTTT,CASRGAGTSEAFF
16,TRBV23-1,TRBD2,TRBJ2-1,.,TGCGCCAGCAGTCACCTTAGCGGGGGGGCGGAAAATGAGCAGTTCTTC,CASSHLSGGAENEQFF
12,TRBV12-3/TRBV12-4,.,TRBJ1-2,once,TGTGCCAGCAGTCTAAGCCCGGGGGGCTACACCTTC,CASSLSPGGYTF
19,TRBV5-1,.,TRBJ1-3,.,TGCGCCAGCAGCTTGGATCGAGGAAAAAACGGCGGCTCTGGAAACACCATATATTTT,CASSLDRGKNGGSGNTIYF
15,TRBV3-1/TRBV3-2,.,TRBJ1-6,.,TGTGCCAGCAGCGTAAGGGGACACATGAATTCACCCCTCCACTTT,CASSVRGHMNSPLHF
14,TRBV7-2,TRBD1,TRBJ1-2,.,TGTGCCAGCAGCTTAACAGGGGACAACTATGGCTACACCTTC,CASSLTGDNYGYTF
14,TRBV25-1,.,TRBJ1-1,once,TGTGCCAGCAGCCCTCGGGGAGGACCCACTGAAGCTTTCTTT,CASSPRGGPTEAFF
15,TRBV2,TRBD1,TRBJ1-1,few,TGTGCCAGCAGGGGGAGTTTAGACAGGGCAACGTTTGCTTTCTTT,CASRGSLDRATFAFF
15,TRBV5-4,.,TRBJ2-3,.,TGTGCCAGCACCTACAGCCAATTTAGCACAGATACGCAGTATTTT,CASTYSQFSTDTQYF
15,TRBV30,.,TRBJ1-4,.,TGTGCCTGGAGTCATCAGGGGTCCTTAAATGAAAAACTGTTTTTT,CAWSHQGSLNEKLFF
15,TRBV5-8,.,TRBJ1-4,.,TGTGCCAGCAGCTCTACCCTCGGGGGTAGGAAAAAACTGTTTTTT,CASSSTLGGRKKLFF
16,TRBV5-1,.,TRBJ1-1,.,TGCGCCAGCAGCTTGGCCCTTCGGGGTCCTGACACTGAAGCTTTCTTT,CASSLALRGPDTEAFF
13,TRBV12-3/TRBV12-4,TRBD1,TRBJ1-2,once,TGTGCCAGCAGTTTATGGACAGGGCAACTCGTGACCTTC,CASSLWTGQLVTF
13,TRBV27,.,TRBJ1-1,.,TGTGCCAGCGGAGGAGCTTCTAACACTGAAGCTTTCTTT,CASGGASNTEAFF
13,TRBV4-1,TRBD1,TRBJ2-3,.,TGCGCCAGCAGCCGACAGGGAACAGATACGCAGTATTTT,CASSRQGTDTQYF
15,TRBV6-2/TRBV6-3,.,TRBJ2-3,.,TGTGCCAGCAGTTCGTTAGGGGTCGGGACAGATACGCAGTATTTT,CASSSLGVGTDTQYF
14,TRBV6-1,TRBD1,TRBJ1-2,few,TGTGCCAGCAGTGAAGCGATCCAGGGGGTCGGCTACACCTTC,CASSEAIQGVGYTF
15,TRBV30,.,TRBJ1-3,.,TGTGCCTGGAGTCCCGGAGTGGGCTCTGGAAACACCATATATTTT,CAWSPGVGSGNTIYF
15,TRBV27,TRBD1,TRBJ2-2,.,TGTGCCAGCCTCCAAGGAACAGGGGCTCCCGGGGAGCTGTTTTTT,CASLQGTGAPGELFF
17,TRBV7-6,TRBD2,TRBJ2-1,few,TGTGCCAGCAGCTCAAGTGTGGCTAGCGGGGGATACAATGAGCAGTTCTTC,CASSSSVASGGYNEQFF
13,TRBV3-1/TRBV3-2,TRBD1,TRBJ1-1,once,TGTGCCAGCAGCCTCCGGGACAGGGCTGAAGCTTTCTTT,CASSLRDRAEAFF
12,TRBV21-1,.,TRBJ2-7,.,TGTGCCAGCAGCGTTCGGGACAGTGGGCAGTACTTC,CASSVRDSGQYF
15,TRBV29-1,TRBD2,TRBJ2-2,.,TGCAGCGTTGGAACTAGCGGGGGGGCCGCCGGGGAGCTGTTTTTT,CSVGTSGGAAGELFF